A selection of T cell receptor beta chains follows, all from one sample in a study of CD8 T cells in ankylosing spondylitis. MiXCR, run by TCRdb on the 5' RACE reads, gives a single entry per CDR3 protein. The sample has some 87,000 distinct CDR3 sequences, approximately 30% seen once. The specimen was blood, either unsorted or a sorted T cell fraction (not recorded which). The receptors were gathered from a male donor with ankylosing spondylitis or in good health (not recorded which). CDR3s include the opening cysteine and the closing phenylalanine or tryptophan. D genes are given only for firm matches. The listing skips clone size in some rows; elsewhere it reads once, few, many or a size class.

TGTGCCAGCAGGCGGGGACCGCATAGCAATCAGCCCCAGCATTTT	CASRRGPHSNQPQHF	15	TRBV12-3/TRBV12-4	TRBJ1-5	few	.
TGCAGCGTTGCCCTAGCGGGAGTGGAGACCCAGTACTTC	CSVALAGVETQYF	13	TRBV29-1	TRBJ2-5	.	TRBD2
TGCAGTGCTAGAGGCCCCGGGGACTATGGCTACACCTTC	CSARGPGDYGYTF	13	TRBV20-1	TRBJ1-2	many	.
TGTGCCAGCAGCGTAGGCTCCAACACAGATACGCAGTATTTT	CASSVGSNTDTQYF	14	TRBV9	TRBJ2-3	.	.
TGCGCCAGCAGCTTAATTAGCGGGAGCGGGACAGATACGCAGTATTTT	CASSLISGSGTDTQYF	16	TRBV5-1	TRBJ2-3	.	TRBD2
TGTGCCAGCAGCTTAGCGGTGGCAGTCTCCATGAACACTGAAGCTTTCTTT	CASSLAVAVSMNTEAFF	17	TRBV7-8	TRBJ1-1	.	.
TGCGCCAGCAGCCAAGAGTCAGGGAACTACGAGCAGTACTTC	CASSQESGNYEQYF	14	TRBV4-1	TRBJ2-7	few	.
TGTGCCAGCAGAATAGCGGGCACGAACACCGGGGAGCTGTTTTTT	CASRIAGTNTGELFF	15	TRBV13	TRBJ2-2	few	TRBD2
TGTGCCAGCAGCCTCGGACAGTTCCGGGCGGAGCCCCAGCATTTT	CASSLGQFRAEPQHF	15	TRBV7-2	TRBJ1-5	many	.
TGTGCCAGCAGCCCGACTAGCCTTATAGGGGAGCTGTTTTTT	CASSPTSLIGELFF	14	TRBV7-9	TRBJ2-2	once	TRBD2
TGTGCCAGCAGCCACTCGGGCGGGAGCAATCAGCCCCAGCATTTT	CASSHSGGSNQPQHF	15	TRBV3-1	TRBJ1-5	.	.
TGCAGTGCCCAAAGCAGGTGGTATGAAGCTTTCTTT	CSAQSRWYEAFF	12	TRBV20-1	TRBJ1-1	few	.
TGTGCCAGCAGCCAAGTGGAGGAGACGAATATTGAAGCTTTCTTT	CASSQVEETNIEAFF	15	TRBV4-2	TRBJ1-1	few	.
TGCGCCAGCAATCCAGGGGACTCTGGAAACACCATATATTTT	CASNPGDSGNTIYF	14	TRBV5-1	TRBJ1-3	.	.
TGCAGTGCTAGAGACCAGGCCATCTACGAGCAGTACTTC	CSARDQAIYEQYF	13	TRBV20-1	TRBJ2-7	.	.
TGCAGCGTTGGGTGGGGACTTGCTAGTGATGAGCAGTTCTTC	CSVGWGLASDEQFF	14	TRBV29-1	TRBJ2-1	many	.
TGTGCCAGCAGCGGAAAGGGGGGTAGCACCGGGGAGCTGTTTTTT	CASSGKGGSTGELFF	15	TRBV9	TRBJ2-2	.	.
TGTGCCAGCAGCCCACTGGATAATTCACCCCTCCACTTT	CASSPLDNSPLHF	13	TRBV7-9	TRBJ1-6	many	.
TGTGCCAGCAGCCTCAGCGGGGGCTCCTACAATGAGCAGTTCTTC	CASSLSGGSYNEQFF	15	TRBV6-1	TRBJ2-1	few	TRBD2
TGCGCCAGCAGCTTGGTCGGGACAGGGGGTATTCGGGCCCTCCACTTT	CASSLVGTGGIRALHF	16	TRBV5-1	TRBJ1-6	.	TRBD1
TGCGCCAGCAGCTTTTTAGGCGGGCCATCTGGAAACACCATATATTTT	CASSFLGGPSGNTIYF	16	TRBV5-1	TRBJ1-3	.	.
TGTGCCAGCAGCTTACAGGGACCGGTTACCTACGAGCAGTACTTC	CASSLQGPVTYEQYF	15	TRBV7-8	TRBJ2-7	.	.